This entry features one T cell receptor (beta chain) sequence. Its antigen remains unknown. Here immunoSEQ multiplex PCR was the method, and the copy in TCRdb shows in-frame clones only, minus some. The sample has fewer than 70,000 clones; approximately 81% are singletons. Germline values: CDR1 SQVTM, CDR2 ANQGSEA. The CDR3 loop spans 10 amino acids. V lost 8 bases to trimming and J lost 3 bases, with 6 bases between them. The data belong to a study of OX40 agonist ivuxolimab in advanced cancers. Study background: Enrollees could have had prior anti-PD-1, anti-PD-L1 or anti-CTLA-4 therapy, which about 40% had received. General study results and limits: Clonal expansion by week 6 occurred in CD4+ and CD8+ blood T cells (at 0.1 to 3.0 mg/kg).

Autoimmune disease history or systemic immunosuppression led to patient exclusion. Sequencing used CD4+ or CD8+ T cells sorted from blood, obtained in a trial of the OX40 agonist ivuxolimab. The gene calls are TRBV29-1 and TRBJ2-3; D is unclear. This receptor was obtained from an adult with an advanced solid tumor such as melanoma, head and neck, liver or kidney cancer. The DNA for the CDR3 is TGCAGCTTCGGGACAGATACGCAGTATTTT. Residues: CSFGTDTQYF.